This is a list of T cell receptor beta chains from one sample in a study of shared clonotypes between healthy human individuals. Sequencing was performed with immunoSEQ multiplex PCR; in TCRdb, only in-frame clones are kept and a portion is missing. The table records 950,000 to 1,100,000 clones, about 76% of them present only once. What was sequenced was memory CD4+ T cells sorted from blood. The receptors stem from a man younger than 35 in good health. The conserved cysteine and the conserved F or W are not part of the CDR3 here. Fields, in order: J gene, CDR3 length, V gene, CDR3 protein.

J: TRBJ1-4
length: 11
V: TRBV5-1
CDR3: ASSAKLGEKLF

J: TRBJ2-2
length: 13
V: TRBV9
CDR3: ASTPQGGGAGELF

J: TRBJ2-5
length: 10
V: TRBV9
CDR3: ASGQTQETQY

J: TRBJ2-1
length: 13
V: TRBV5-6
CDR3: ASSAGTGGWGEQF

J: TRBJ1-6
length: 13
V: TRBV4-1
CDR3: ASSQLPRGGSPLH

J: TRBJ2-7
length: 13
V: TRBV6-1
CDR3: ASRTGISVSYEQY

J: TRBJ2-3
length: 14
V: TRBV9
CDR3: ASSVGGNHGTDTQY

J: TRBJ1-3
length: 12
V: TRBV30
CDR3: AWSPDTKGNTIY

J: TRBJ2-7
length: 12
V: TRBV2
CDR3: ASRAGTQTYEQY

J: TRBJ2-3
length: 11
V: TRBV7-9
CDR3: ASSLDGQDTQY

J: TRBJ1-2
length: 14
V: TRBV25-1
CDR3: ASSPTGTGANYGYT

J: TRBJ2-1
length: 10
V: TRBV19
CDR3: ASRGTIDEQF

J: TRBJ2-3
length: 11
V: TRBV6-5
CDR3: ASMGVRRDTQY

J: TRBJ2-5
length: 10
V: TRBV30
CDR3: AWSRGQETQY

J: TRBJ1-2
length: 11
V: TRBV5-1
CDR3: ASSLGYRSGYT

J: TRBJ2-5
length: 13
V: TRBV28
CDR3: ASSRLGTGHETQY

J: TRBJ2-5
length: 11
V: TRBV29-1
CDR3: SLLGQLGETQY

J: TRBJ1-5
length: 13
V: TRBV4-1
CDR3: ASSQEDLLTWPQH

J: TRBJ2-1
length: 13
V: TRBV5-1
CDR3: ASSLSGQGWDEQF

J: TRBJ2-3
length: 17
V: TRBV27
CDR3: ASRKKTERTSGRPDTQY

J: TRBJ2-5
length: 14
V: TRBV25-1
CDR3: ASSDGRGSPEETQY

J: TRBJ1-4
length: 12
V: TRBV6-1
CDR3: ASSVLGINEKLF

J: TRBJ2-7
length: 16
V: TRBV4-3
CDR3: ASSQEGGLAGLAYEQY

J: TRBJ2-7
length: 11
V: TRBV6-5
CDR3: ASTHSPFSGQY

J: TRBJ2-7
length: 13
V: TRBV4-1
CDR3: ASSLQGQGFYEQY

J: TRBJ1-2
length: 12
V: TRBV7-2
CDR3: ASSSQGANYGYT

J: TRBJ1-1
length: 12
V: TRBV19
CDR3: ASNNRVLNTEAF

J: TRBJ2-2
length: 15
V: TRBV10-1
CDR3: ASSSYNTGKDTGELF

J: TRBJ1-5
length: 13
V: TRBV30
CDR3: AWSVGGAGNQPQH